The rows below give T cell receptor beta chains drawn from one sample of a study of blood T cell repertoires in COVID-19. Some clones are missing from TCRdb's copy, which holds only in-frame ones; the method was immunoSEQ multiplex PCR. The table includes 100,000 or so clones, 90% to 95% detected once. What was sequenced was peripheral blood. Receptor source: a man aged 60-69 years with acute or convalescent COVID-19. CDR3s include the opening cysteine and the closing phenylalanine or tryptophan. A D gene is named only where the DNA matches it firmly. Expanded clones are given a class, and other clones once, few, many or no size at all.

CASSRTSGNTGELFF TGTGCCAGCAGCCGGACTAGCGGGAACACCGGGGAGCTGTTTTTT TRBD2 TRBJ2-2 TRBV2 .
CASSSIPSGSYEQYF TGTGCCAGCAGTTCCATCCCTAGCGGCTCCTACGAGCAGTACTTC TRBD2 TRBJ2-7 TRBV6-5 .
CASSIADGGYEQYF TGTGCCAGTAGTATTGCGGACGGGGGATACGAGCAGTACTTC . TRBJ2-7 TRBV19 .
CASSDVAGVDNEQFF TGTGCCAGCAGTGACGTAGCGGGAGTGGACAATGAGCAGTTCTTC TRBD2 TRBJ2-1 TRBV2 .
CASSQDIGLPTDTQYF TGTGCCAGCAGCCAAGATATAGGACTCCCCACAGATACGCAGTATTTT . TRBJ2-3 TRBV3-1/TRBV3-2 .
CASSVNTDTQYF TGTGCCAGCAGCGTTAACACAGATACGCAGTATTTT . TRBJ2-3 TRBV9 .
CASTLDSRWGPQHF TGTGCCAGCACCTTGGACAGTCGATGGGGTCCCCAGCATTTT . TRBJ1-5 TRBV2 .
CASSLDRLLNTEAFF TGTGCCAGCAGCTTAGACAGGCTCCTGAACACTGAAGCTTTCTTT . TRBJ1-1 TRBV11-2 .
CATSDPGKETQYF TGTGCCACCAGTGATCCGGGGAAAGAGACCCAGTACTTC . TRBJ2-5 TRBV24-1 .
CASSQVGTGERYEQYF TGTGCCAGCAGCCAAGTTGGTACAGGGGAAAGGTACGAGCAGTACTTC TRBD1 TRBJ2-7 TRBV4-2 .
CASSHRLGGSGNTIYF TGTGCCAGCAGCCACCGACTGGGAGGCTCTGGAAACACCATATATTTT . TRBJ1-3 TRBV3-1/TRBV3-2 .
CASSPLAGEYEQFF TGTGCCAGCAGCCCACTAGCGGGAGAATATGAGCAGTTCTTC TRBD2 TRBJ2-1 TRBV6-2/TRBV6-3 .
CASSLVGNSKAFF TGTGCCAGCAGCTTAGTTGGCAACAGCAAAGCTTTCTTT . TRBJ1-1 TRBV11-2 .
CASSLVPGQGLNEQYF TGTGCCAGTAGTCTCGTGCCGGGACAGGGGTTGAACGAGCAGTACTTC TRBD1 TRBJ2-7 TRBV19 .
CASSLSGTTQETQYF TGTGCCAGCAGCTTATCCGGGACAACTCAAGAGACCCAGTACTTC . TRBJ2-5 TRBV6-5 .
CASSVGEGQLGYEQYF TGTGCCAGCAGCGTAGGTGAGGGACAGTTAGGATACGAGCAGTACTTC TRBD1 TRBJ2-7 TRBV9 .
CAWSVNRNTDTQYF TGTGCCTGGAGTGTAAACAGAAACACAGATACGCAGTATTTT . TRBJ2-3 TRBV30 .
CASSSLGGRIADTQYF TGTGCCAGCAGTTCCCTGGGCGGGAGGATAGCAGATACGCAGTATTTT TRBD2 TRBJ2-3 TRBV6-6 .
CSVLASEGETQYF TGCAGCGTCCTCGCTAGCGAAGGAGAGACCCAGTACTTC . TRBJ2-5 TRBV29-1 .
CASSSDSGSTDTQYF TGTGCCAGCAGCTCAGATAGCGGGTCCACAGATACGCAGTATTTT TRBD2 TRBJ2-3 TRBV5-4 once
CASSLRASGRITDTQYF TGCGCCAGCAGCTTGCGGGCTAGCGGGAGGATCACAGATACGCAGTATTTT TRBD2 TRBJ2-3 TRBV5-1 .
CASNLAGGHTDTQYF TGTGCCAGCAACCTAGCGGGGGGTCACACAGATACGCAGTATTTT TRBD2 TRBJ2-3 TRBV6-5 .
CASSPLFRTGVLDTQYF TGTGCCAGCTCACCACTTTTCCGGACAGGGGTGCTAGATACGCAGTATTTT TRBD1 TRBJ2-3 TRBV18 .
CASSLGRLGAKNIQYF TGCGCCAGCAGCTTGGGTCGGCTAGGAGCCAAAAACATTCAGTACTTC . TRBJ2-4 TRBV5-1 .
CASSYRGGTDTQYF TGTGCCAGCAGTTACAGGGGAGGCACAGATACGCAGTATTTT TRBD1 TRBJ2-3 TRBV2 .
CASSFADRGDNQPQHF TGTGCCAGCAGTTTCGCGGACAGGGGGGACAATCAGCCCCAGCATTTT TRBD1 TRBJ1-5 TRBV28 .
CASSLGGGLAGITDTQYF TGTGCCAGCAGCTTAGGCGGGGGACTAGCGGGAATAACAGATACGCAGTATTTT TRBD2 TRBJ2-3 TRBV7-3 .
CASSSSGGGYTF TGTGCCAGCAGCTCGTCCGGCGGAGGCTACACCTTC . TRBJ1-2 TRBV11-3 .
CASSLPGLPLNTEAFF TGTGCCAGCAGTTTGCCAGGGCTCCCACTGAACACTGAAGCTTTCTTT . TRBJ1-1 TRBV28 .
CASSPGLNYGYTF TGCGCCAGCAGCCCGGGTCTAAACTATGGCTACACCTTC . TRBJ1-2 TRBV10-1 .
CASSPNRGFQEKLFF TGTGCCAGCTCACCAAACAGGGGTTTTCAGGAAAAACTGTTTTTT TRBD1 TRBJ1-4 TRBV18 .
CASSLELGGKLFF TGTGCCAGCAGTTTAGAGTTGGGGGGAAAACTGTTTTTT . TRBJ1-4 TRBV12-3/TRBV12-4 .
CASSRDRGSNQPQHF TGTGCCAGCAGCCGGGACAGGGGAAGCAATCAGCCCCAGCATTTT TRBD1 TRBJ1-5 TRBV19 .
CASRREGLGGDTGELFF TGTGCCAGCAGGAGAGAGGGACTAGGAGGGGACACCGGGGAGCTGTTTTTT TRBD2 TRBJ2-2 TRBV2 .
CASSLDRTNSQYF TGTGCCAGCAGCTTAGACAGGACTAATTCGCAGTATTTT . TRBJ2-3 TRBV11-2 .
CASSFGTGNRYGYTF TGTGCCAGCAGCTTCGGGACAGGGAATCGCTATGGCTACACCTTC TRBD1 TRBJ1-2 TRBV7-2 .
CASSPTGTGKDTQYF TGCGCCAGCAGCCCAACCGGGACAGGGAAAGATACGCAGTATTTT TRBD1 TRBJ2-3 TRBV5-1 .
CASSLLTGDREGTEAFF TGTGCCAGCAGCTTGTTGACTGGGGACAGGGAGGGCACTGAAGCTTTCTTT TRBD1 TRBJ1-1 TRBV5-5 .
CSAGQGAANYGYTF TGCAGCGCCGGACAGGGGGCAGCTAACTATGGCTACACCTTC TRBD1 TRBJ1-2 TRBV29-1 .
CASSPAGISGNTIYF TGTGCCAGCAGCCCTGCGGGAATTTCTGGAAACACCATATATTTT . TRBJ1-3 TRBV7-8 .
CASSSQGGKDSPLHF TGTGCCAGCTCATCCCAGGGGGGCAAGGATTCACCCCTCCACTTT TRBD1 TRBJ1-6 TRBV14 .
CASSPGGARNSPLHF TGCGCCAGCAGCCCGGGGGGGGCCCGTAATTCACCCCTCCACTTT . TRBJ1-6 TRBV5-1 .
CASSPTKGVNEQFF TGTGCCAGCTCACCCACAAAGGGGGTGAATGAGCAGTTCTTC . TRBJ2-1 TRBV18 .
CASSSQGALTTTEAFF TGTGCCAGCAGCTCCCAGGGGGCTTTAACGACCACTGAAGCTTTCTTT TRBD1 TRBJ1-1 TRBV14 .
CATRAGARTTDTQYF TGTGCCACCAGAGCAGGGGCGCGGACCACAGATACGCAGTATTTT . TRBJ2-3 TRBV24-1 few
CASSRVASLGPGNF TGTGCCAGCAGCCGGGTGGCTAGTTTGGGCCCGGGGAACTTC . TRBJ2-5 TRBV3-1/TRBV3-2 .
CASSHRGRDGYTF TGTGCCAGCAGCCATAGGGGAAGGGATGGCTACACCTTC . TRBJ1-2 TRBV3-1/TRBV3-2 once
CASSLDSTLSNTEAFF TGCGCCAGCAGCCTGGACAGTACTTTATCGAACACTGAAGCTTTCTTT . TRBJ1-1 TRBV4-1 .
CASSLLAGGTYEQYF TGTGCCAGCAGTCTACTAGCGGGAGGGACCTACGAGCAGTACTTC TRBD2 TRBJ2-7 TRBV28 .
CASSEDPRNYGYTF TGTGCCAGCAGTGAAGACCCCAGAAACTATGGCTACACCTTC . TRBJ1-2 TRBV6-1 .
CASSLTGHENEKLFF TGCGCCAGCAGCTTGACGGGACACGAGAATGAAAAACTGTTTTTT . TRBJ1-4 TRBV5-1 .
CASSIHRMGTGTNTGELFF TGTGCCAGTAGTATACACAGGATGGGGACAGGCACGAACACCGGGGAGCTGTTTTTT TRBD1 TRBJ2-2 TRBV19 .
CASSPSRGPIYGYTF TGTGCCAGCAGCCCCTCCAGGGGGCCTATTTATGGCTACACCTTC TRBD1 TRBJ1-2 TRBV5-4 few
CASSQESYYGYTF TGCGCCAGCAGCCAAGAATCCTACTATGGCTACACCTTC . TRBJ1-2 TRBV4-1 .